This section outlines one T cell receptor beta chain sequence together with its context. The antigen remains unidentified. The V end lost 5 bases, the J end lost 1 base, and 10 bases lay between the germline ends. Germline CDR1 reads LNHNV; CDR2 reads YYDKDF (reference sequence). The length of the CDR3 is 14 residues. These data come from a study of shared clonotypes between healthy human individuals. Measured with immunoSEQ multiplex PCR; TCRdb has only the in-frame clones, and not every one. Here the sample spans over 850,000 clones, around 82% being singletons. Whole-study results and caveats: For naive CD4 cells, roughly 5% of clonotypes were shared across a handful of donors.

The receptor was derived from a man aged 18 to 35 in good health. Some clones in this sample may be carry-over from other donors' samples. The material sequenced was memory CD4+ T cells from PBMCs. Documented subset: CD45RA-negative fraction. This chain uses TRBV15 with TRBJ2-3, with D perhaps matching TRBD1 (6 bases). CDR3 loop: CATSPRTGTDTQYF. CDR3 nucleotide sequence: TGTGCCACCAGCCCAAGGACAGGCACAGATACGCAGTATTTT.